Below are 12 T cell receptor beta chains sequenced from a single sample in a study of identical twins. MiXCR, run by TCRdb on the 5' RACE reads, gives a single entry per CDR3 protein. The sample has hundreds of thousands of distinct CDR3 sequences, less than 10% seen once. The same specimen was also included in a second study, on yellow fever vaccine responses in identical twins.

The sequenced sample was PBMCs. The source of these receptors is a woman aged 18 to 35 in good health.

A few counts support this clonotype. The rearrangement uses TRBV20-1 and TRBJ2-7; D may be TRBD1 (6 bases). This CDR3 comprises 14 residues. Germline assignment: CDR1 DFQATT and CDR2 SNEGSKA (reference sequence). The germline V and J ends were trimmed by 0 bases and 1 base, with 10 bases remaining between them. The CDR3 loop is CSARDRDTSYEQYF. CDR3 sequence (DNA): TGCAGTGCTAGAGATCGGGACACGTCCTACGAGCAGTACTTC.

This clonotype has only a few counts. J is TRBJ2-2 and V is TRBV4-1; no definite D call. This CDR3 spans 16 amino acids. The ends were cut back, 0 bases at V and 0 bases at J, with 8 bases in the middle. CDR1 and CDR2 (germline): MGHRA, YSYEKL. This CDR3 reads CASSQDGLANTGELFF. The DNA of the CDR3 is TGCGCCAGCAGCCAAGATGGGCTAGCGAACACCGGGGAGCTGTTTTTT.

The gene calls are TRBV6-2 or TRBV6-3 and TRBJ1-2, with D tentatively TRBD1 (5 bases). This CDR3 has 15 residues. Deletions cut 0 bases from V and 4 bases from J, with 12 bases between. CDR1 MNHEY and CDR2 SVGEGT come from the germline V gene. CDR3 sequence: CASSYSGTEPYGYTF. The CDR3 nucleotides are TGTGCCAGCAGTTACTCCGGGACGGAACCCTATGGCTACACCTTC.

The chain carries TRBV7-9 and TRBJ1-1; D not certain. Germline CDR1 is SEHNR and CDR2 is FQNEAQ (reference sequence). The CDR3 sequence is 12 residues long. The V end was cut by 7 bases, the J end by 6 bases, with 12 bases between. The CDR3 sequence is CASKTGSPEAFF. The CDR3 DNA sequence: TGTGCCAGCAAGACGGGCAGCCCTGAAGCTTTCTTT.

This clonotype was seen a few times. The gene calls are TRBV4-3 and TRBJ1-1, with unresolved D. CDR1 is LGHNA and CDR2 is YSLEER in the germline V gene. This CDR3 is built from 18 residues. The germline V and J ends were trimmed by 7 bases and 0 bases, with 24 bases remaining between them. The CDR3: CASTNDFESDGMNTEAFF. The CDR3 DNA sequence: TGCGCCAGCACAAACGACTTTGAGAGCGACGGCATGAACACTGAAGCTTTCTTT.

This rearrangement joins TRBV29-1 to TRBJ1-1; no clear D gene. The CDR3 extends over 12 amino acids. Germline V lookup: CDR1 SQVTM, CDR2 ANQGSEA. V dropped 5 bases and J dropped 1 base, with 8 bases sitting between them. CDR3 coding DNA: TGCAGCGTTCAAGGAGGGAACACTGAAGCTTTCTTT. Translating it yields CSVQGGNTEAFF.

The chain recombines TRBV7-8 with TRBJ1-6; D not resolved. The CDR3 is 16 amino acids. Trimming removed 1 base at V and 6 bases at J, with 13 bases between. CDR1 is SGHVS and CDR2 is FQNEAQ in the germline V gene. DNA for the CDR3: TGTGCCAGCAGCTTAGTAGTCACAATTGGTAATTCACCCCTCCACTTT. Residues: CASSLVVTIGNSPLHF.

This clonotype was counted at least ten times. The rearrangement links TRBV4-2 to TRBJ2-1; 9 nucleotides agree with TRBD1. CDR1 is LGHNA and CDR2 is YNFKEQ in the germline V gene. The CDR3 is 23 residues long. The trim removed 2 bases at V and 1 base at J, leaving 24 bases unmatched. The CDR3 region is CASSQPHRVKDTGTGNSYNEQFF. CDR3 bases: TGTGCCAGCAGCCAACCTCATCGTGTGAAGGATACCGGGACAGGGAATTCCTACAATGAGCAGTTCTTC.

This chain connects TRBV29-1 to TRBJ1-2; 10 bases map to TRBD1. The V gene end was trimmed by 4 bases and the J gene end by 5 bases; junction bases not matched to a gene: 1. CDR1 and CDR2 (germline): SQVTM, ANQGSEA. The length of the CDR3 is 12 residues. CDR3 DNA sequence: TGCAGCGTTGGGGGACAGGGGTATGGCTACACCTTC. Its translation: CSVGGQGYGYTF.

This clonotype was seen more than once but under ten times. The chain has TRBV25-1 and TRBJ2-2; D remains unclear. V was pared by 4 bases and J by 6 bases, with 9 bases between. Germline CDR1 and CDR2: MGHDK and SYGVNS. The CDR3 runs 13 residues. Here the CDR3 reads CASSGLVSGELFF. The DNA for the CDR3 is TGTGCCAGCAGTGGCCTAGTCTCCGGGGAGCTGTTTTTT. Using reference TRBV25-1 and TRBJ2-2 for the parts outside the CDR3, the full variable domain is EADIYQTPRYLVIGTGKKITLECSQTMGHDKMYWYQQDPGMELHLIHYSYGVNSTEKGDLSSESTVSRIRTEHFPLTLESARPSHTSQYLCASSGLVSGELFFGEGSRLTVL.

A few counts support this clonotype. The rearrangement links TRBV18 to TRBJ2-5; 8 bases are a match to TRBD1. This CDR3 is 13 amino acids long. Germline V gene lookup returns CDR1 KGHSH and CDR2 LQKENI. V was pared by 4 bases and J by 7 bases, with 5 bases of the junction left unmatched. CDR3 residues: CASSLGTGATQYF. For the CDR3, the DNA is TGTGCCAGCTCACTGGGGACAGGAGCGACCCAGTACTTC.

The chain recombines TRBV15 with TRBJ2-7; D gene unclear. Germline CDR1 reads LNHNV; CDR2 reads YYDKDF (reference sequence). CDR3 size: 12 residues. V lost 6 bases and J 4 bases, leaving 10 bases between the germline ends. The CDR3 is CATRGPLYEQYF. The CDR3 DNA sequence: TGTGCCACCAGAGGTCCTCTTTACGAGCAGTACTTC. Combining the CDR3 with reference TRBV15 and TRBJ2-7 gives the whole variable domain DAMVIQNPRYQVTQFGKPVTLSCSQTLNHNVMYWYQQKSSQAPKLLFHYYDKDFNNEADTPDNFQSRRPNTSFCFLDIRSPGLGDTAMYLCATRGPLYEQYFGPGTRLTVT.